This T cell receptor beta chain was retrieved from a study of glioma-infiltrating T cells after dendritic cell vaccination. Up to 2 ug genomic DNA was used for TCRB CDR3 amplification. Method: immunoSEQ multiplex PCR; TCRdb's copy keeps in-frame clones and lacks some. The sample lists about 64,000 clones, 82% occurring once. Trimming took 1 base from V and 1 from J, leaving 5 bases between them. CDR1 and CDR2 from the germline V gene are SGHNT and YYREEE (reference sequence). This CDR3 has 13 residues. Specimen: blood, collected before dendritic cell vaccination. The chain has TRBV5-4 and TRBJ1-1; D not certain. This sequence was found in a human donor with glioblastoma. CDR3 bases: TGTGCCAGCAGCTTGTGGAGGAACACTGAAGCTTTCTTT. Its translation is CASSLWRNTEAFF.